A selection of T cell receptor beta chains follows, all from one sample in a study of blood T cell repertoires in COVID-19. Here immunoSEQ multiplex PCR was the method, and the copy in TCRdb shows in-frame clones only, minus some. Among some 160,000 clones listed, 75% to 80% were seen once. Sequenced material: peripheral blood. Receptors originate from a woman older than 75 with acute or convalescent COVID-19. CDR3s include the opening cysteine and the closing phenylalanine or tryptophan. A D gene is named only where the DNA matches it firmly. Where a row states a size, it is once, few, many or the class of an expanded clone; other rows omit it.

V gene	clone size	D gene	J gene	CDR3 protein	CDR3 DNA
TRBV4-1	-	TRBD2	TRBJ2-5	CASSRLAGTQETQYF	TGCGCCAGCAGCCGACTAGCGGGGACCCAAGAGACCCAGTACTTC
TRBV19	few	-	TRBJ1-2	CASSIASRGANYGYTF	TGTGCCAGTAGTATAGCATCCAGGGGAGCTAACTATGGCTACACCTTC
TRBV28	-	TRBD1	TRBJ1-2	CASSPTPGQGFIGYTF	TGTGCCAGCAGTCCAACCCCGGGACAGGGCTTTATTGGCTACACCTTC
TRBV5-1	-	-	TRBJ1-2	CASSLGELTNYGYTF	TGCGCCAGCAGCTTGGGGGAGCTCACTAACTATGGCTACACCTTC
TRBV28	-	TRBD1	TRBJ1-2	CASSRDSYGYTF	TGTGCCAGCAGCAGGGACAGCTATGGCTACACCTTC
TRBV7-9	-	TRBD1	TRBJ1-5	CASSPDRGGQPQHF	TGTGCCAGCAGCCCAGACAGGGGCGGTCAGCCCCAGCATTTT
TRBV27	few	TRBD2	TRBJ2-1	CASSSEGLAGGRDEQFF	TGTGCCAGCAGTTCCGAAGGGTTAGCGGGAGGCAGGGATGAGCAGTTCTTC
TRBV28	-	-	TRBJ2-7	CASSAQQGSYEQYF	TGTGCCAGCAGTGCCCAACAGGGCTCCTACGAGCAGTACTTC
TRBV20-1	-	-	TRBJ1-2	CSASASGSYGYTF	TGCAGTGCTAGTGCTTCAGGTTCCTATGGCTACACCTTC
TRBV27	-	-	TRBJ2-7	CASRRGLLSYEQYF	TGTGCCAGCAGGAGGGGACTCCTCTCCTACGAGCAGTACTTC
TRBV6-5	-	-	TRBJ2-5	CASSPGETQYF	TGTGCCAGCAGTCCGGGAGAGACCCAGTACTTC
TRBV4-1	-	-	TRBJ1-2	CASSPPGRANNGYTF	TGCGCCAGCAGCCCCCCGGGGAGAGCCAATAATGGCTACACCTTC
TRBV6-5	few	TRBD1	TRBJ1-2	CASSLQGSGDGYTF	TGTGCCAGCAGCCTACAGGGGTCGGGAGATGGCTACACCTTC
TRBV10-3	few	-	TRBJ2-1	CAIKWEGASVDEQFF	TGTGCCATCAAGTGGGAAGGGGCTAGCGTGGATGAGCAGTTCTTC
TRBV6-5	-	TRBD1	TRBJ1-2	CASSPGQVYGYTF	TGTGCCAGCAGCCCGGGACAGGTCTATGGCTACACCTTC
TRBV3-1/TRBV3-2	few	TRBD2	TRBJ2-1	CASSQTTSGIPFF	TGTGCCAGCAGCCAAACGACTAGCGGGATCCCGTTCTTC
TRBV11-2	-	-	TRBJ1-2	CASSLVYGVGGYTF	TGTGCCAGCAGCTTAGTCTACGGAGTCGGAGGCTACACCTTC
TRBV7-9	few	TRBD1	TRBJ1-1	CASSSGQDPEAFF	TGTGCCAGCAGCTCAGGACAGGACCCTGAAGCTTTCTTT
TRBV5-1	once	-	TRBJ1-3	CASSVGQSSGNTIYF	TGCGCCAGCAGCGTAGGACAGTCCTCTGGAAACACCATATATTTT
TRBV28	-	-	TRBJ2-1	CASSPSSGAYNEQFF	TGTGCCAGCAGTCCTAGCAGCGGAGCCTACAATGAGCAGTTCTTC
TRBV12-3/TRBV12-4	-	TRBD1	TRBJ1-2	CASTQGAGGYTF	TGTGCCAGCACGCAGGGGGCGGGCGGCTACACCTTC
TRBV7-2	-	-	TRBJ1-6	CASSLVNGLGSPLHF	TGTGCCAGCAGCTTAGTTAATGGGCTTGGTTCACCCCTCCACTTT
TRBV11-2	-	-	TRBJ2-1	CASRHRRGEMRSSYNEQFF	TGTGCCAGCAGACACCGCAGAGGAGAGATGCGAAGCTCCTACAATGAGCAGTTCTTC
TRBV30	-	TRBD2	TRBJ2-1	CAWSVGGVTYNEQFF	TGTGCCTGGAGTGTTGGGGGGGTCACCTACAATGAGCAGTTCTTC
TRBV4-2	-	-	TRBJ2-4	CASSQDTRSSIQYF	TGTGCCAGCAGCCAAGATACCAGGTCCAGCATTCAGTACTTC
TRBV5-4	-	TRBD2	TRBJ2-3	CASSRRTSGVTDTQYF	TGTGCCAGCAGCCGACGGACTAGCGGGGTAACAGATACGCAGTATTTT
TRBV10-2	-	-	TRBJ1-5	CASSEGASNQPQHF	TGCGCCAGCAGTGAGGGGGCGAGCAATCAGCCCCAGCATTTT
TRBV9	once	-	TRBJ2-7	CASSADSAGEQYF	TGTGCCAGCAGCGCCGATTCCGCAGGTGAGCAGTACTTC
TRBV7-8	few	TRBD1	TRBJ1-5	CASSLASGGNQPQHF	TGTGCCAGCAGCTTAGCGTCAGGGGGGAATCAGCCCCAGCATTTT
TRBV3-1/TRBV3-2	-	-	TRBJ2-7	CASSQAGAPYEQYF	TGTGCCAGCAGCCAAGCGGGAGCGCCATACGAGCAGTACTTC
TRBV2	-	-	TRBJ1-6	CASTGQLVSSPLHF	TGTGCCAGCACCGGACAGTTGGTGTCCTCACCCCTCCACTTT
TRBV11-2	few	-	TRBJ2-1	CASTPQRYNEQFF	TGTGCCAGCACCCCGCAGCGGTACAATGAGCAGTTCTTC
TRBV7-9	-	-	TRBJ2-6	CASSLGQPGANVLTF	TGTGCCAGCAGCCTGGGGCAGCCTGGGGCCAACGTCCTGACTTTC
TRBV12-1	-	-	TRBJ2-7	CASTPGISGISYEQYF	TGTGCCAGCACTCCCGGAATTAGCGGGATATCCTACGAGCAGTACTTC
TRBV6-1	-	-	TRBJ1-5	CASSETGGYQPQHF	TGTGCCAGCAGTGAAACGGGTGGCTATCAGCCCCAGCATTTT
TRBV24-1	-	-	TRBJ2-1	CATSDTNSGHEQFF	TGTGCCACCAGTGACACAAACTCAGGCCATGAGCAGTTCTTC
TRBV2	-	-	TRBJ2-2	CASSPQARVSGELFF	TGTGCCAGCAGTCCACAGGCGAGAGTTTCCGGGGAGCTGTTTTTT
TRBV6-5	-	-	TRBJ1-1	CASSYGQQNTEAFF	TGTGCCAGCAGTTACGGACAGCAGAACACTGAAGCTTTCTTT
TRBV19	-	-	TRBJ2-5	CASSIRGRGVSETQYF	TGTGCCAGTAGTATAAGGGGGAGGGGTGTAAGTGAGACCCAGTACTTC
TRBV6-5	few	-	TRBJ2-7	CASSLRGGALEQYF	TGTGCCAGCAGTCTTCGAGGGGGGGCTCTCGAGCAGTACTTC
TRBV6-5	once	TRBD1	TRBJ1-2	CASSYGTGNGYTF	TGTGCCAGCAGTTATGGGACAGGAAATGGCTACACCTTC
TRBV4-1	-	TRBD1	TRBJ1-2	CASSQDIGRSGAGGWDYGYTF	TGCGCCAGCAGCCAAGATATAGGGAGGAGCGGGGCAGGGGGCTGGGACTATGGCTACACCTTC
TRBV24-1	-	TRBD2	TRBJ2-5	CATSGGVGQETQYF	TGTGCCACCAGCGGGGGGGTGGGCCAAGAGACCCAGTACTTC
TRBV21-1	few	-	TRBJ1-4	CATRKIEAIATNEKLFF	TGTGCCACCAGAAAAATCGAGGCCATCGCAACTAATGAAAAACTGTTTTTT
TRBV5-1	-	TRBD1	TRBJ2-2	CASSPRTGVTGELFF	TGCGCCAGCAGCCCCAGGACAGGGGTTACCGGGGAGCTGTTTTTT
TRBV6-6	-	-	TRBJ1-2	CASSSQDLYGYTF	TGTGCCAGCAGTTCTCAGGATCTATATGGCTACACCTTC
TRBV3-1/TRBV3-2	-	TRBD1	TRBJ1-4	CASSRQGEREKLFF	TGTGCCAGCAGCCGACAGGGGGAAAGGGAAAAACTGTTTTTT
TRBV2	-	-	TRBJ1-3	CASNSPGRTGNTIYF	TGTGCCAGCAATTCCCCGGGGAGGACGGGAAACACCATATATTTT
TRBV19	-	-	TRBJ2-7	CASSTQPGAYYEQYF	TGTGCCAGTAGCACCCAACCGGGAGCGTACTACGAGCAGTACTTC
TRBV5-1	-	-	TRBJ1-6	CASSLVGDSSYNSPLHF	TGCGCCAGCAGCTTGGTAGGGGATAGCTCCTATAATTCACCCCTCCACTTT